The 14 T cell receptor beta chains below were found in one sample sequenced in a study of T cell responses to AZD1222 COVID-19 vaccine. Generated by immunoSEQ multiplex PCR, the TCRdb table keeps only in-frame clones and is missing some. The table shows around 180,000 clones, with almost 90% occurring only once. The sample was peripheral blood, taken on day 0 of AZD1222 vaccination. The receptors derive from an adult in good health.

The CDR3: CASSGGTGFNEKLFF. CDR3 DNA sequence: TGCGCCAGCAGTGGGGGGACAGGCTTTAATGAAAAACTGTTTTTT. The V call is TRBV10-2, the J call TRBJ1-4, with 8 positions matching TRBD1. CDR1 is WSHSY, CDR2 SAAADI, per germline. The ends lost 4 bases at V and 4 bases at J; junction bases unmatched: 5. The CDR3 totals 15 residues.

V and J are TRBV5-3 and TRBJ2-3; the D gene is possibly TRBD1 (5 bases). TRBV5-3 is an ORF; its function is uncertain. The V end lost 5 bases, the J end lost 1 base, and 17 bases lay between the germline ends. CDR3 length equals 16 residues. The CDR3 protein is CARRLLTDTRTDTQYF. DNA of the CDR3: TGTGCCAGAAGGTTGCTGACGGACACCCGCACAGATACGCAGTATTTT.

The chain is built from TRBV19 and TRBJ1-4; a possible D gene is TRBD1 (6 bases). Germline lookup yields CDR1 LNHDA and CDR2 SQIVND (reference sequence). V was cut by 7 bases and J by 8 bases, with 20 bases left in between. The CDR3 is made up of 15 amino acids. The CDR3 reads CASTIGGSRREKLFF. CDR3 coding DNA: TGTGCCAGTACCATAGGGGGAAGTCGTCGAGAAAAACTGTTTTTT.

V and J are TRBV9 and TRBJ2-7; 9 bases line up with TRBD2. V was pared by 3 bases and J by 4 bases, with 5 bases of the junction left unmatched. Germline V gives CDR1 SGDLS, CDR2 YYNGEE. CDR3 size: 14 residues. The DNA of the CDR3 is TGTGCCAGCAGCGAGAGTAGCGGGGGTTACGAGCAGTACTTC. Residues: CASSESSGGYEQYF.

V and J are TRBV7-8 and TRBJ2-5, with 10 positions matching TRBD1. Trimming removed 4 bases from V and 1 base from J; junction bases left unmatched: 12. From germline, CDR1 is SGHVS and CDR2 FQNEAQ. This CDR3 comprises 18 residues. DNA of the CDR3: TGTGCCAGCAGCTCGGGACAGGGGCTAGCTCATTCCCAAGAGACCCAGTACTTC. Residues: CASSSGQGLAHSQETQYF.

This rearrangement joins TRBV6-5 to TRBJ1-6; D unclear. Germline CDR1 reads MNHEY; CDR2 reads SVGAGI. The ends were cut back, 4 bases at V and 0 bases at J, with 10 bases in the middle. CDR3 length: 16 residues. Here the CDR3 reads CASSSLLGSYNSPLHF. The CDR3 coding sequence is TGTGCCAGCAGTTCCCTACTTGGCTCCTATAATTCACCCCTCCACTTT.

The chain carries TRBV25-1 and TRBJ1-2; 9 bases fit TRBD1. This CDR3 is 16 amino acids long. CDR1 is MGHDK and CDR2 is SYGVNS in the germline V gene. The V and J ends lost 5 bases and 7 bases, in that order; junction bases with no gene match: 14. In DNA, the CDR3 is TGTGCCAGCAGTAAAGGGACCGGGACAGGGTACGGTGGCTACACCTTC. It is translated as CASSKGTGTGYGGYTF.

The chain combines TRBV25-1 with TRBJ2-5; TRBD2 might be the D (6 bases). The V end lost 5 bases, the J end lost 5 bases, and 12 bases lay between the germline ends. CDR3 length: 13 residues. CDR1 and CDR2 from the germline V gene are MGHDK and SYGVNS. The CDR3 DNA follows: TGTGCCAGCAGTAAGACTAGTTTGGAGACCCAGTACTTC. Protein product: CASSKTSLETQYF.

The chain links TRBV28 to TRBJ1-2, with TRBD1 matching over 8 bases. The germline gives CDR1 MDHEN, CDR2 SYDVKM. Trimming removed 3 bases from V and 4 bases from J; junction bases left unmatched: 1. This CDR3 comprises 13 residues. The CDR3 sequence: CASSFTGGYGYTF. The CDR3 region has the DNA TGTGCCAGCAGTTTTACAGGGGGCTATGGCTACACCTTC.

The J gene is TRBJ1-2, the V gene TRBV11-2, with a possible D match to TRBD1 (6 bases). The CDR3 sequence is 17 residues long. Germline CDR1 is SGHAT and CDR2 is FQNNGV. V was shortened by 1 base and J by 4 bases, with 19 bases between the two germline ends. Here the CDR3 reads CASSLGNSDDRTYGYTF. The CDR3, as DNA: TGTGCCAGCAGCTTAGGGAACTCGGATGACAGGACCTATGGCTACACCTTC. Together with reference TRBV11-2 and TRBJ1-2, the CDR3 gives the full variable domain: EAGVAQSPRYKIIEKRQSVAFWCNPISGHATLYWYQQILGQGPKLLIQFQNNGVVDDSQLPKDRFSAERLKGVDSTLKIQPAKLEDSAVYLCASSLGNSDDRTYGYTFGSGTRLTVV.

CDR3 nucleotide sequence: TGTGCCAGCAGCCCCCGGACTAGCGGCACCGGGGAGCTGTTTTTT. Protein: CASSPRTSGTGELFF. The chain employs TRBV9 and TRBJ2-2; 10 bases fit TRBD2. Germline CDR1 reads SGDLS; CDR2 reads YYNGEE. Unmatched junction bases numbered 4, after V lost 4 bases and J lost 4 bases. There are 15 residues in the CDR3.

V gene TRBV2 combines with J gene TRBJ2-7; tentatively, D is TRBD1 (6 bases). The germline V gene encodes CDR1 SNHLY and CDR2 FYNNEI. Trimming took 6 bases from V and 3 from J, leaving 21 bases between them. The CDR3 covers 16 residues. The CDR3 region is CASRLGYRDNSYEQYF. In DNA form, the CDR3 reads TGTGCCAGCAGGCTAGGATACCGGGACAACAGCTACGAGCAGTACTTC.

A note on this clone: Other DNA sequences in the sample encode the same CDR3. The chain couples TRBV20-1 to TRBJ1-1; no clear D gene. The CDR3 runs 11 residues. Germline loops: CDR1 DFQATT, CDR2 SNEGSKA (reference sequence). V lost 3 bases and J lost 4, with 6 bases in between. CDR3 in DNA: TGCAGTGCTAGGGGCGGCACTGAAGCTTTCTTT. Translated: CSARGGTEAFF.

V and J are TRBV5-5 and TRBJ1-2; unclear D gene. V dropped 2 bases and J dropped 8 bases, with 16 bases sitting between them. Germline V lookup: CDR1 SGHKS, CDR2 YYEKEE (reference sequence). The CDR3 consists of 14 residues. CDR3 DNA: TGTGCCAGCAGCTTCTCGGGTCCCATAAACGGCTACACCTTC. As protein: CASSFSGPINGYTF.